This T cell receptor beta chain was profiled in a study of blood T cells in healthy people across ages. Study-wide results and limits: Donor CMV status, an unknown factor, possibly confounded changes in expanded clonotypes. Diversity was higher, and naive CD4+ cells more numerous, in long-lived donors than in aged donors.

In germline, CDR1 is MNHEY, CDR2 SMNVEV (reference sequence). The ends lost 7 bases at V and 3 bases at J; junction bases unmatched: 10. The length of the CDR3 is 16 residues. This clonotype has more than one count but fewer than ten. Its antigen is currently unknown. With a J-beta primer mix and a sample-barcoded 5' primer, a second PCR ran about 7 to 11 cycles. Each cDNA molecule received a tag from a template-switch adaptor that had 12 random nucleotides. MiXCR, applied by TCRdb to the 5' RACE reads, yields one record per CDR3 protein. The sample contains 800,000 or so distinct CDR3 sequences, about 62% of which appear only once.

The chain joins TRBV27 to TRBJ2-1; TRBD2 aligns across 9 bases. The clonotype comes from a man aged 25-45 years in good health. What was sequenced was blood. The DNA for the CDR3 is TGTGCCAGCACTCTTGGCGTGACTAGCGGCTACAATGAGCAGTTCTTC. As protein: CASTLGVTSGYNEQFF.